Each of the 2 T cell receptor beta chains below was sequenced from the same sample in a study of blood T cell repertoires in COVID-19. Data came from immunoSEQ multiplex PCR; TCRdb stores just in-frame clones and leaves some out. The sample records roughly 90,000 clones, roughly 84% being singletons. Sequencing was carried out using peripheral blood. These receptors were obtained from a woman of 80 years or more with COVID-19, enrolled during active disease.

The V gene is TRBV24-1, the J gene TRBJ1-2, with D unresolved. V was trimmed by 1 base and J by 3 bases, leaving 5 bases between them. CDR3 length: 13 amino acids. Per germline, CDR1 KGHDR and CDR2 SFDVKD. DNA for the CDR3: TGTGCCACCAGTGATTTACCAGACTATGGCTACACCTTC. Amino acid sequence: CATSDLPDYGYTF.

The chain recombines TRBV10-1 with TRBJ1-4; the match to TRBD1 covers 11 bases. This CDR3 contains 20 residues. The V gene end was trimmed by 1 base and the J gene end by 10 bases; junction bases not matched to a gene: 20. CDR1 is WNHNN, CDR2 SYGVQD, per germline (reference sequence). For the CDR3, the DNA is TGCGCCAGCAGTGAGTGGAGACCGGGACAGGGGGGGGGTCGGGTAGGAAAACTGTTTTTT. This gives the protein CASSEWRPGQGGGRVGKLFF.